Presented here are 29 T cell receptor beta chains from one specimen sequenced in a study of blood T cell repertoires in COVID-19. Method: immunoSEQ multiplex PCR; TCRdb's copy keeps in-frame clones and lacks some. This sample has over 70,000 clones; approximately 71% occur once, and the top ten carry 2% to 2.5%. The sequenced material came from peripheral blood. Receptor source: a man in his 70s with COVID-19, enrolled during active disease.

Here the CDR3 reads CASSVDWGGNQPQHF. In nucleotides, the CDR3 is TGTGCCAGCAGCGTAGATTGGGGCGGCAATCAGCCCCAGCATTTT. The chain carries TRBV9 and TRBJ1-5; maybe TRBD1 (5 bases). The V end lost 0 bases, the J end lost 2 bases, and 9 bases lay between the germline ends. Germline assignment: CDR1 SGDLS and CDR2 YYNGEE. This CDR3 spans 15 amino acids. Variable domain in full (rest from reference TRBV9 and TRBJ1-5): DSGVTQTPKHLITATGQRVTLRCSPRSGDLSVYWYQQSLDQGLQFLIQYYNGEERAKGNILERFSAQQFPDLHSELNLSSLELGDSALYFCASSVDWGGNQPQHFGDGTRLSIL.

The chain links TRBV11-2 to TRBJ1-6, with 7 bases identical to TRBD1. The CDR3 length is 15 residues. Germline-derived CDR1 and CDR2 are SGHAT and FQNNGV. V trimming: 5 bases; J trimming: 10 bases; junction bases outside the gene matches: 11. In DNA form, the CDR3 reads TGTGCCAGCAGCGCCTCGACAGGGTCTGGGTCACCCCTCCACTTT. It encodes CASSASTGSGSPLHF. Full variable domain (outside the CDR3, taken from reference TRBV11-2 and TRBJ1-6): EAGVAQSPRYKIIEKRQSVAFWCNPISGHATLYWYQQILGQGPKLLIQFQNNGVVDDSQLPKDRFSAERLKGVDSTLKIQPAKLEDSAVYLCASSASTGSGSPLHFGNGTRLTVT.

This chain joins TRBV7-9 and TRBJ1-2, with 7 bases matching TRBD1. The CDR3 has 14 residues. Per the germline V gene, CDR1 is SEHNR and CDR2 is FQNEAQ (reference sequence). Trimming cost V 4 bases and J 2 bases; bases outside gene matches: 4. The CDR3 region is CASSWGQLNYGYTF. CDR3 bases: TGTGCCAGCAGCTGGGGACAGTTAAACTATGGCTACACCTTC.

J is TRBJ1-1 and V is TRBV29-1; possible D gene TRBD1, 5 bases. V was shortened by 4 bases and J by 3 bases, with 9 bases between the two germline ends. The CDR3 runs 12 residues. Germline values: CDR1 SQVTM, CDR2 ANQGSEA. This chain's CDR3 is CSVGSGDTEAFF. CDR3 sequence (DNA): TGCAGCGTTGGGTCGGGGGACACTGAAGCTTTCTTT.

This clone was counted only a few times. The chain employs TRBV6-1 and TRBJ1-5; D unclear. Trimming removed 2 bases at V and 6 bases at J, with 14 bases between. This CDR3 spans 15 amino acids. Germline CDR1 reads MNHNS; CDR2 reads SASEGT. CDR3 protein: CASSEWPGVGQPQHF. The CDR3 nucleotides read TGTGCCAGCAGTGAATGGCCAGGTGTCGGTCAGCCCCAGCATTTT.

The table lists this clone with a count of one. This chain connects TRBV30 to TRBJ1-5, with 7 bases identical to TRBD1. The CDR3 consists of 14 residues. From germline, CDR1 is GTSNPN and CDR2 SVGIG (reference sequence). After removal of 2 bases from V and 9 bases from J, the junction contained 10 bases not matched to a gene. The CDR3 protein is CAWSLRQGSRPQHF. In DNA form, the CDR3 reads TGTGCCTGGAGTCTCCGACAGGGAAGCAGGCCCCAGCATTTT.

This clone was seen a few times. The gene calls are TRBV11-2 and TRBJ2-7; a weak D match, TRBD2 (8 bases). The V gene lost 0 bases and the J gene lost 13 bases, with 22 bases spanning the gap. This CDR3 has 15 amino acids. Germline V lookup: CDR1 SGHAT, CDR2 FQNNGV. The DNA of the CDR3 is TGTGCCAGCAGCTTAGAAGGGGGCATAGCGGGAACACGATACTTC. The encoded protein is CASSLEGGIAGTRYF.

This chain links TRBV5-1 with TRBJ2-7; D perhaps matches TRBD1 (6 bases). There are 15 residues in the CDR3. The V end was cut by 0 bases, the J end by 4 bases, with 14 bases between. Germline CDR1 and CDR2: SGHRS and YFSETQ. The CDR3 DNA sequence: TGCGCCAGCAGCTTGGGTCCCAGGGGATTATACGAGCAGTACTTC. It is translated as CASSLGPRGLYEQYF. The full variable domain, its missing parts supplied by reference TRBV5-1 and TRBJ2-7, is KAGVTQTPRYLIKTRGQQVTLSCSPISGHRSVSWYQQTPGQGLQFLFEYFSETQRNKGNFPGRFSGRQFSNSRSEMNVSTLELGDSALYLCASSLGPRGLYEQYFGPGTRLTVT.

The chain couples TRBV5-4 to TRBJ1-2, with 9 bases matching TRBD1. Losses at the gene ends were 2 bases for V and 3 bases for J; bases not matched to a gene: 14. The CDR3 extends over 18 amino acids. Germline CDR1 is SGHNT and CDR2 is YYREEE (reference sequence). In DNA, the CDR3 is TGTGCCAGCAGCTTCGGGGGGACAGGGAGTTCCGGTGACTATGGCTACACCTTC. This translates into CASSFGGTGSSGDYGYTF.

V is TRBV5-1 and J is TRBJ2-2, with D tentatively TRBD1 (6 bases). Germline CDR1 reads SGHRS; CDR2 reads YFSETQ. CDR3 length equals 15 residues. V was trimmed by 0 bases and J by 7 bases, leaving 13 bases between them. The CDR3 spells CASSLGPGDGGELFF. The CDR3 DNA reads TGCGCCAGCAGCTTGGGTCCAGGGGATGGCGGGGAGCTGTTTTTT. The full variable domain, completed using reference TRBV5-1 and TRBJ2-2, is KAGVTQTPRYLIKTRGQQVTLSCSPISGHRSVSWYQQTPGQGLQFLFEYFSETQRNKGNFPGRFSGRQFSNSRSEMNVSTLELGDSALYLCASSLGPGDGGELFFGEGSRLTVL.

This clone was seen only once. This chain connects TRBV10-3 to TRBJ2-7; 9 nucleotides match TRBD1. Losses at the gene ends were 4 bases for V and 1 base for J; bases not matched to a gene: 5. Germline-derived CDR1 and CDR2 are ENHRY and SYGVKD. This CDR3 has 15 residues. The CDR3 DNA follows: TGTGCCATCAGTGGACCGGGACAGGGTTCCTACGAGCAGTACTTC. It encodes CAISGPGQGSYEQYF.

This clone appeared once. The DNA of the CDR3 is TGTGCCAGCAGCTTAAGTCTGGGACTAGCGGGAGTTGAGGACACAGATACGCAGTATTTT. This codes for CASSLSLGLAGVEDTDTQYF. The genes are TRBV7-3 and TRBJ2-3, with TRBD2 identical over 14 bases. The CDR3 spans 20 residues. V was clipped by 1 base and J by 2 bases; unmatched bases: 11. CDR1 SGHTA and CDR2 FQGTGA come from the germline V gene.

CDR3 bases: TGTGCCAGCAGCCGTAGCGGGAGCTGGATCGTCTACGAGCAGTACTTC. It specifies CASSRSGSWIVYEQYF. This chain joins TRBV11-2 and TRBJ2-7, with TRBD2 matching 9 bases. The length of the CDR3 is 16 residues. The trim removed 5 bases at V and 3 bases at J, leaving 11 bases unmatched. CDR1 is SGHAT and CDR2 is FQNNGV in the germline V gene. Drawing the rest from reference TRBV11-2 and TRBJ2-7, the complete variable domain is EAGVAQSPRYKIIEKRQSVAFWCNPISGHATLYWYQQILGQGPKLLIQFQNNGVVDDSQLPKDRFSAERLKGVDSTLKIQPAKLEDSAVYLCASSRSGSWIVYEQYFGPGTRLTVT.

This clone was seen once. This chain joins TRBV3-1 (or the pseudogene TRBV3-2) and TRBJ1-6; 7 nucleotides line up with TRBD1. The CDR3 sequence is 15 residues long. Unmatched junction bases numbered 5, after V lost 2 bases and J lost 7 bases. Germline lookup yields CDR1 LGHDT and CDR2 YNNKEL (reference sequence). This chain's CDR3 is CASSQPNRGNSPLHF. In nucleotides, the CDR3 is TGTGCCAGCAGCCAACCGAACAGGGGAAATTCACCCCTCCACTTT.

CDR3 residues: CASSFRGMETQYF. CDR3 nucleotides: TGTGCCAGCAGTTTCAGGGGGATGGAGACCCAGTACTTC. The chain combines TRBV27 with TRBJ2-5, with 7 bases lining up with TRBD1. The V gene end was trimmed by 3 bases and the J gene end by 5 bases; junction bases not matched to a gene: 3. The CDR3 consists of 13 residues. Germline values: CDR1 MNHEY, CDR2 SMNVEV (reference sequence).

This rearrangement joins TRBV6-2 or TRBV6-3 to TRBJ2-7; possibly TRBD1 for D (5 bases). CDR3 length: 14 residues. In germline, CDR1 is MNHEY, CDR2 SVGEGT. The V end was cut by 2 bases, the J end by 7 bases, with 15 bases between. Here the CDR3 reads CASSYRGRFREQYF. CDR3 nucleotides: TGTGCCAGCAGTTACAGGGGTAGATTTCGGGAGCAGTACTTC.

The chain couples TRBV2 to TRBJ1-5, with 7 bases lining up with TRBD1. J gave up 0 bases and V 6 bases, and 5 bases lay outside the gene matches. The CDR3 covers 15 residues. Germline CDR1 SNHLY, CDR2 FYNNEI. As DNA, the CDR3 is TGTGCCAGCAGGGGGGGACAGAATAGCAATCAGCCCCAGCATTTT. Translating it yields CASRGGQNSNQPQHF.

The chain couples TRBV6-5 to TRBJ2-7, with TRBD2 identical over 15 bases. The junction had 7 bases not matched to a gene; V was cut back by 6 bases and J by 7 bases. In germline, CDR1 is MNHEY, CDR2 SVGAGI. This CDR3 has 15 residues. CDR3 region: CASSRTSGRAWEQYF. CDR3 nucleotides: TGTGCCAGCAGCCGGACTAGCGGGAGGGCTTGGGAGCAGTACTTC.

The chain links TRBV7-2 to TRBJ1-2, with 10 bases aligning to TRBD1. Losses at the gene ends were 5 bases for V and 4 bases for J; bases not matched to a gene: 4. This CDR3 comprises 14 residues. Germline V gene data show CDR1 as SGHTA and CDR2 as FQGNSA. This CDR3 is CASSPDRGPYGYTF. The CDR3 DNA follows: TGTGCCAGCAGCCCAGACAGGGGGCCCTATGGCTACACCTTC.

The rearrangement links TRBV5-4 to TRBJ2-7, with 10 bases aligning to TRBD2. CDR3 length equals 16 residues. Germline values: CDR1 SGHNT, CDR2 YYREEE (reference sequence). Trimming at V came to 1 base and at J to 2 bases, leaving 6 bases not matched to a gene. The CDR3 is CASSLLSSGRAYEQYF. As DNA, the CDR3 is TGTGCCAGCAGCTTGTTATCTAGCGGGAGAGCCTACGAGCAGTACTTC.

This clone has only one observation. The CDR3 loop reads CASSSTSGSYEQYF. The CDR3 DNA reads as TGCGCCAGCAGCTCGACTAGCGGGAGCTACGAGCAGTACTTC. V and J are TRBV5-1 and TRBJ2-7, with 12 nucleotides matching TRBD2. CDR3 length: 14 residues. Per germline, CDR1 SGHRS and CDR2 YFSETQ. V dropped 3 bases and J dropped 3; count of bases not matched to a gene: 1.

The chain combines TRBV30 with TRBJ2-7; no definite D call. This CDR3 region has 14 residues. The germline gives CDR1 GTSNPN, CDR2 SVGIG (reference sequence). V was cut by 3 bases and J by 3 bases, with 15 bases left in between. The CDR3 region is CAWSAGHGGYEQYF. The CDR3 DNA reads TGTGCCTGGAGCGCAGGCCACGGTGGCTACGAGCAGTACTTC.

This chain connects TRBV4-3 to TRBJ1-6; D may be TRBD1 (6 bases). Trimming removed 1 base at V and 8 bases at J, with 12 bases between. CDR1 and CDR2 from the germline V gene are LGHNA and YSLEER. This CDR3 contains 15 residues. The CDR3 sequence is CASSQVTGRHSPLHF. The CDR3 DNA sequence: TGCGCCAGCAGCCAAGTTACAGGGCGTCATTCACCCCTCCACTTT.

In nucleotides, the CDR3 is TGTGCCAGCAGCCAAGTGCGGGGCGGGAACGGGGAGCTGTTTTTT. Translated: CASSQVRGGNGELFF. The chain combines TRBV3-1 (or the pseudogene TRBV3-2) with TRBJ2-2; a possible D gene is TRBD2 (6 bases). The V and J ends lost 1 base and 7 bases respectively, with 13 bases between them. Germline-derived CDR1 and CDR2 are LGHDT and YNNKEL (reference sequence). The length of the CDR3 is 15 residues.

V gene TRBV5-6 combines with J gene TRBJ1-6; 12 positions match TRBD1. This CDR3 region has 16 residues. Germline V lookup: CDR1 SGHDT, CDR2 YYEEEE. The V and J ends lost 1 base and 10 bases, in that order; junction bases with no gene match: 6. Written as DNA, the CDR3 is TGTGCCAGCAGCTTGCAGGGACAGGGGGCTTGGTCACCCCTCCACTTT. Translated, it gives CASSLQGQGAWSPLHF.

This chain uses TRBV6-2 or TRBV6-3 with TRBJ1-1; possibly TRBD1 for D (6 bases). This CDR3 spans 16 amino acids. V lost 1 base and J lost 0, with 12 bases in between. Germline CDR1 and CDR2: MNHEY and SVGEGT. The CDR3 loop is CASSYLAGALNTEAFF. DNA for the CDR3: TGTGCCAGCAGTTACTTGGCAGGGGCTTTGAACACTGAAGCTTTCTTT.

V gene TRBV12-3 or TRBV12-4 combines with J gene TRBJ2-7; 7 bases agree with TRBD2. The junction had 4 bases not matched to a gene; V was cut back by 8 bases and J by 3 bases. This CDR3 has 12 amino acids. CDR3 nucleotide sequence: TGTGCCAGCGGCCGGGACTACTACGAGCAGTACTTC. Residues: CASGRDYYEQYF.

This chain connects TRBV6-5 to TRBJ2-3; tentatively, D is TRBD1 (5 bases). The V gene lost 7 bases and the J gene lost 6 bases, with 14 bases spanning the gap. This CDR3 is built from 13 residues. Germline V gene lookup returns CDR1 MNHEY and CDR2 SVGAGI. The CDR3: CASISQGMDTQYF. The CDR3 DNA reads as TGTGCCAGCATCTCCCAGGGTATGGATACGCAGTATTTT.

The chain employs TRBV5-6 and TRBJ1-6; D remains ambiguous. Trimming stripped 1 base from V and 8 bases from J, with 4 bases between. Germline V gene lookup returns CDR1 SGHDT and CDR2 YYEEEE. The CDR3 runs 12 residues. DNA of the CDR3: TGTGCCAGCAGCTTGCAGGATTCACCCCTCCACTTT. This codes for CASSLQDSPLHF.